This T cell receptor (beta chain) was found in a study of shared clonotypes between healthy human individuals (dated by TCRdb to 2019 to 2021). For the study in its entirety: The cohort included three men and a couple of women between 18 and 49 years of age. To increase sequencing depth and limit assay-specific biases, TCR repertoire library preparation and sequencing were carried out by different laboratories using diverse techniques. Each donor's leukapheresis produced roughly between roughly 0.85 and 10 billion PBMCs. The study deeply sequenced blood TCR repertoires of about 5 healthy adults to estimate repertoire size and the extent of clonotype sharing between individuals. Per donor, three plates each were used for CD4 naive and CD4 memory, two for CD8 naive, and one for CD8 memory. The study at large found these results: Rarefaction of sorted-subset datasets indicated incomplete sequencing despite the large sequencing depth. Pairwise subsampling led to the expectation that sequencing depth would affect the degree of clonotype sharing among donors. The small number of donors limited the genetic and exposure-history diversity represented. Larger estimated clonotype richness was generally found for naive subsets than for memory subsets. When a handful of donors were compared, the shared fraction of clonotypes was about 5% for naive CD4, 3% to 4% for naive CD8, 2% to 2.5% for memory CD4, and less than 0.5% for memory CD8. Higher generation probabilities were observed for clonotypes shared by all four sorted-subset donors than for non-shared clonotypes. Only blood was sampled, and tissue TCR repertoires likely differ from those in blood.

Healthy HIV-negative adults with no recently reported acute infections or vaccinations were included as donors. Only Caucasian adults living in Nashville, Tennessee, USA were represented among the donors. CD4+ T cells were enriched through magnetic negative selection, after which naive cells were positively selected on CD45RA and the remaining negative fraction served as the memory subset. Blood was obtained by leukapheresis, after which PBMCs were separated by Ficoll-Histopaque density gradient centrifugation and cryopreserved in liquid nitrogen vapor phase. Purity and quantity of every magnetically sorted T cell population were checked by analytical flow cytometry. From each sorted fraction, genomic DNA was isolated and quantified by UV absorbance on a Nanodrop 2000c. Points on this clone: Its antigen has not been determined. Base quality data are lacking; no much larger clone is found one base away.

TCR CDR3 regions were amplified from genomic DNA by multiplex PCR using the deep immunoSEQ assay. Extracted genomic DNA from each cell subset was distributed evenly across all wells of several immunoSEQ 96-well plates, and each plate was treated as a replicate. Each replicate PCR for sorted subsets received roughly 0.2 ug genomic DNA, equal to tens of thousands of T cell genomes. Purified libraries were measured with a Qubit 3.0 fluorometer, size-checked on a Bioanalyzer 2100, and measured again with the KAPA Library Quantification kit. Each immunoSEQ 96-well plate was sequenced on its own single-read 150-cycle Illumina NextSeq 550 flow cell. Concerning the study's data processing: Because only junctional sequences without quality scores were contained in the immunoSEQ output, filtering matching that applied to full-length reads could not be performed. Sequences were annotated with PyIR, a Python wrapper for IgBLAST v1.9, and V/J genes and CDR3 were assigned using IMGT germline references. Reads with weak V/J assignments (E-value above 1e-6), missing CDR3, stop codons, out-of-frame junctions, or ambiguous translated residues were removed. V3J clonotypes were defined as sequences sharing the same inferred V gene, J gene, and CDR3 amino acid sequence. Percentage overlap between repertoires was calculated by dividing the number of shared unique clonotypes by the size of the smaller repertoire. Three approaches were used to assess repertoire richness: RTK rarefaction, the Chao1 estimator, and Recon v2.1 estimates of unobserved clonotypes. For all TCRbeta clonotypes obtained by the gDNA method from four donors, generation probabilities were computed with OLGA. TCRdb stores this immuneACCESS table with in-frame sequences only. Part of the clones is absent; in the studies checked, under half of the shortfall reflects unresolved V genes, and no reason is known for the rest. V and J calls and clone size are those listed in that table; D and trimming were worked out from the DNA. The sample data list roughly 1.5 million clones, and 95% to 99% of these were observed just once. Clones ranked in the top ten supply around 0.45% of the sample.

V is pruned by 0 bases and J by 4 bases, leaving 9 bases of the junction without a gene match. Sequences SGHRS (CDR1) and YFSETQ (CDR2) are obtained from the germline V gene. Measured from the cysteine to the phenylalanine, the CDR3 is 16 residues long. The sequence is cut down to CDR3 DNA, 48 bases in frame from base 1. The TCR sequence derives from a man aged 25-45 years in good health. Here the chain combines TRBV5-1 and TRBJ2-5, with 7 middle bases fitting TRBD2. The material sequenced was naive CD4+ T cells sorted from blood. The cell subset or site label, as the study defines it: CD45RA+ positively selected. The DNA reads TGCGCCAGCAGCTTGGCGAGGCCGGGGGGAGGAGAGACCCAGTACTTC. This codes for CASSLARPGGGETQYF.